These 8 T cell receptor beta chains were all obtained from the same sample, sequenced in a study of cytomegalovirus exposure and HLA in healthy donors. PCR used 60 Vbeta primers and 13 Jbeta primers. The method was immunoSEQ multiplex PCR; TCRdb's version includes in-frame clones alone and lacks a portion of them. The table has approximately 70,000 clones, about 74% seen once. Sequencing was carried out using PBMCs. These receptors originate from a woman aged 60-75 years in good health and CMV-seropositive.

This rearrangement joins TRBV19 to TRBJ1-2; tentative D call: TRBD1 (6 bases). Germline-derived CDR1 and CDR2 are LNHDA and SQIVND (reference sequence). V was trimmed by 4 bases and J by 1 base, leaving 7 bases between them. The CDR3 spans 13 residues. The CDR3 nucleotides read TGTGCCAGTAGTACGGACAGTAACTATGGCTACACCTTC. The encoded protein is CASSTDSNYGYTF.

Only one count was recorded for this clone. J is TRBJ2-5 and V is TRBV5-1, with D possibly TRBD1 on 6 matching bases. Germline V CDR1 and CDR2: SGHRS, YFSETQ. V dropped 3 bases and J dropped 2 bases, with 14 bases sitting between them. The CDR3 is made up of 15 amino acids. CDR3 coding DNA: TGCGCCAGCAGCTCGACAGGCTATCAGCAAGAGACCCAGTACTTC. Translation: CASSSTGYQQETQYF.

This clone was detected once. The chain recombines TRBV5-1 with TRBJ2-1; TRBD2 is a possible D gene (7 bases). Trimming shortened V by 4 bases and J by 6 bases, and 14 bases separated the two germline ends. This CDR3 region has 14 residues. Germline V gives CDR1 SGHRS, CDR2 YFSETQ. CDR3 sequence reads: CASSRGAGSNEQFF. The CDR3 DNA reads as TGCGCCAGCAGCCGGGGGGCGGGGAGCAATGAGCAGTTCTTC.

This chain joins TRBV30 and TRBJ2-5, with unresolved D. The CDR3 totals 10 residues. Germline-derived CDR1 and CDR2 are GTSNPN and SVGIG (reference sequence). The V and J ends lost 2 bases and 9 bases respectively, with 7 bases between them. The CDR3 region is CAWSRESQYF. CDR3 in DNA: TGTGCCTGGAGTAGAGAATCCCAGTACTTC.

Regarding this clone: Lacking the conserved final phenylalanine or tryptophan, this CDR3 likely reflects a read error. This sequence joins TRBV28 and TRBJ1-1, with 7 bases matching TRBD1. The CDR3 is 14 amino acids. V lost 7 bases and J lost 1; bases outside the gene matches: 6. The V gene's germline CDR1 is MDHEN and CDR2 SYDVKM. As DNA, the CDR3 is TGTGCCAGCACGGCGGGACAGAAGAACACTGAAGCTTTCCTT. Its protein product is CASTAGQKNTEAFL.

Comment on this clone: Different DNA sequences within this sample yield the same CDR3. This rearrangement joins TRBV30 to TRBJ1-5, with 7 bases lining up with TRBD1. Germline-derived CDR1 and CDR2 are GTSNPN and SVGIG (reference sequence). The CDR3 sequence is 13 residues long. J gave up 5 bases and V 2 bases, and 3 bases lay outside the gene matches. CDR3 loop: CAWSLTGDQPQHF. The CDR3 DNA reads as TGTGCCTGGAGTCTCACAGGGGATCAGCCCCAGCATTTT.

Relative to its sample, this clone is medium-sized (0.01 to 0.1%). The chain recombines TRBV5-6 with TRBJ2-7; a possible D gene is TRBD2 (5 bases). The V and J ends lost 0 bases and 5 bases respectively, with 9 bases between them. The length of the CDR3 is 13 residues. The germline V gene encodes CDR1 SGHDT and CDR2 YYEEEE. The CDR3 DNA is TGTGCCAGCAGCTTGGGCCGTAGCGACGAGCAGTACTTC. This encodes CASSLGRSDEQYF.

The CDR3 DNA reads as TGCGCCAGCAGCGCCGAACAGGGGCAGTACGAGCAGTACTTC. Translated: CASSAEQGQYEQYF. The chain recombines TRBV5-1 with TRBJ2-7, with 7 bases matching TRBD1. The CDR3 extends over 14 amino acids. Unmatched junction bases numbered 8, after V lost 4 bases and J lost 4 bases. Germline values: CDR1 SGHRS, CDR2 YFSETQ.